This T cell receptor (beta chain) was observed in a study of T cell responses to AZD1222 COVID-19 vaccine. CDR3 length equals 16 residues. Germline values: CDR1 SEHNR, CDR2 FQNEAQ (reference sequence). V was trimmed by 0 bases and J by 2 bases, leaving 12 bases between them. On this clone: Its antigen is currently unknown.

Study-wide results and limits: Nearly half of unique spike-specific TCRs reportedly avoided B.1.351 and B.1.1.7 mutated regions. At 160-218 and 743-854, vaccine-associated CD4 TCRs were dominant, and they spanned spike. Spike-specific TCR repertoires showed rising breadth and depth after two AZD1222 doses. A mostly white British donor set with more females was recruited, and clonal diversity was possibly underestimated.

Sequenced by immunoSEQ multiplex PCR; TCRdb stores in-frame clones only, minus some. Of about 97,000 clones listed, 70% to 90% were seen once; the top ten hold approximately 2.8%. The source of this sequence is an adult in good health. J is TRBJ2-3 and V is TRBV7-9; D might be TRBD1 (6 bases). Sequenced here: peripheral blood, sampled on day 0 of AZD1222 vaccination. CDR3 coding DNA: TGTGCCAGCAGCTTAGCCAGGGGAAACCCCACAGATACGCAGTATTTT. This encodes CASSLARGNPTDTQYF.